The 24 T cell receptor beta chains presented below share a single source sample, sequenced in a study of cytomegalovirus exposure and HLA in healthy donors (dated by TCRdb to the late 2010s). Library preparation employed the immunoSEQ multiplex PCR assay. A mixture of 60 forward primers for TCR Vbeta segments and 13 reverse primers for TCR Jbeta segments was used in the multiplex PCR. TCRdb limited this immuneACCESS table to in-frame rearrangements with V and J called. A share of clones is missing; checked studies link under half to unresolved V genes, and the rest is unexplained. The sample table lists more than 200,000 clones, more than 60% of them with a count of one. 15% to 19% of the sample is in the top ten clones. The specimen was PBMCs. Receptors originate from a man in his forties in good health and CMV-seronegative.

The V and J genes are TRBV2 and TRBJ2-3, with 7 bases fitting TRBD1. The CDR3 length is 15 residues. V was clipped by 4 bases and J by 3 bases; unmatched bases: 7. Germline values: CDR1 SNHLY, CDR2 FYNNEI. CDR3 sequence: CASSAQGSKTDTQYF. CDR3 sequence (DNA): TGTGCCAGCAGTGCACAGGGGTCAAAGACAGATACGCAGTATTTT.

The chain carries TRBV6-1 and TRBJ2-3; D call uncertain. Germline V gene data show CDR1 as MNHNS and CDR2 as SASEGT. Trimming removed 11 bases from V and 1 base from J, with 13 bases in between. This CDR3 has 13 residues. The CDR3 spells CAAPHIRTDTQYF. CDR3 coding DNA: TGTGCCGCTCCCCACATCCGCACAGATACGCAGTATTTT.

This rearrangement joins TRBV5-6 to TRBJ2-3; TRBD1 aligns across 9 bases. V lost 2 bases to trimming and J lost 2 bases; unmatched junction nucleotides: 3. The length of the CDR3 is 15 residues. Germline V gives CDR1 SGHDT, CDR2 YYEEEE. The CDR3 here is CASSLGDRVTDTQYF. CDR3 sequence (DNA): TGTGCCAGCAGCTTAGGGGACAGGGTCACAGATACGCAGTATTTT.

This sequence joins TRBV7-2 and TRBJ2-7, with TRBD2 as a possible D gene (6 bases). Germline V gene lookup returns CDR1 SGHTA and CDR2 FQGNSA. CDR3 size: 15 residues. V was clipped by 1 base and J by 3 bases, with 13 bases between them. The CDR3 DNA is TGTGCCAGCAGCTTAGGGGGGTCGGGGGACTACGAGCAGTACTTC. Encoded protein: CASSLGGSGDYEQYF.

The chain has TRBV2 and TRBJ1-5, with D possibly being TRBD1 (6 bases). V lost 4 bases and J 0 bases, leaving 10 bases between the germline ends. Germline assignment: CDR1 SNHLY and CDR2 FYNNEI. This CDR3 spans 15 amino acids. CDR3 residues: CASSVTGNSNQPQHF. The CDR3 DNA reads TGTGCCAGCAGTGTCACAGGGAATAGCAATCAGCCCCAGCATTTT.

The chain is built from TRBV7-2 and TRBJ2-1; TRBD1 agrees at 8 bases. This CDR3 has 15 residues. The germline V gene has CDR1 SGHTA and CDR2 FQGNSA. V was pared by 6 bases and J by 5 bases, with 9 bases of the junction left unmatched. In DNA form, the CDR3 reads TGTGCCAGCAGAACCGGACAGGGTATCAACAATGAGCAGTTCTTC. As protein: CASRTGQGINNEQFF. Complete variable domain (other parts from reference TRBV7-2 and TRBJ2-1): GAGVSQSPSNKVTEKGKDVELRCDPISGHTALYWYRQSLGQGLEFLIYFQGNSAPDKSGLPSDRFSAERTGGSVSTLTIQRTQQEDSAVYLCASRTGQGINNEQFFGPGTRLTVL.

V gene TRBV15 combines with J gene TRBJ2-5, with 8 bases identical to TRBD2. The CDR3 extends over 18 amino acids. Per germline, CDR1 LNHNV and CDR2 YYDKDF (reference sequence). Losses at the gene ends were 1 base for V and 1 base for J; bases not matched to a gene: 11. The CDR3 protein is CATSRGSGSLSSQETQYF. The DNA of the CDR3 is TGTGCCACCAGCAGAGGCAGCGGGAGCCTATCATCCCAAGAGACCCAGTACTTC.

The chain links TRBV2 to TRBJ1-5; 7 bases line up with TRBD1. This CDR3 has 14 residues. CDR1 is SNHLY, CDR2 FYNNEI, per germline. The V segment lost 7 bases and the J segment 2 bases; nucleotides outside the gene matches: 5. Here the CDR3 DNA reads TGTGCCAGCATCTTAGACAGGGGCAATCAGCCCCAGCATTTT. Its protein is CASILDRGNQPQHF.

The CDR3 loop is CASSLDRGAAFF. The CDR3 region has the DNA TGTGCCAGCAGCTTAGATCGGGGGGCAGCTTTCTTT. The rearrangement links TRBV11-3 to TRBJ1-1; D is possibly TRBD1 (6 bases). Between the trimmed V and J ends, which lost 0 bases and 10 bases, there was a span of 9 bases. Germline V lookup: CDR1 SGHNT, CDR2 YENEEA. This CDR3 has 12 residues.

This chain links TRBV7-2 with TRBJ1-1; tentative D call: TRBD1 (6 bases). Germline CDR1 and CDR2: SGHTA and FQGNSA. The CDR3 has 14 residues. V shed 4 bases and J shed 4 bases, with 13 bases lying between them. The CDR3 region has the DNA TGTGCCAGCAGCTACTTGACAGGTGGCACTGAAGCTTTCTTT. Translated: CASSYLTGGTEAFF.

The chain uses TRBV7-9 and TRBJ2-2; tentative D call: TRBD2 (6 bases). The CDR3 runs to 17 residues. Trimming shortened V by 0 bases and J by 3 bases, and 14 bases separated the two germline ends. The V gene's germline CDR1 is SEHNR and CDR2 FQNEAQ (reference sequence). DNA of the CDR3: TGTGCCAGCAGCTTAGCGCGCGGGGTAGGGGACACCGGGGAGCTGTTTTTT. As protein: CASSLARGVGDTGELFF.

The chain links TRBV27 to TRBJ1-5, with D perhaps TRBD1 (5 bases). Per germline, CDR1 MNHEY and CDR2 SMNVEV (reference sequence). V gave up 7 bases and J gave up 5 bases, with 12 bases separating them. This CDR3 spans 13 amino acids. The CDR3 nucleotides read TGTGCCAGCAAAGCGGGGGACCATCAGCCCCAGCATTTT. Its translation: CASKAGDHQPQHF.

This rearrangement joins TRBV11-1 to TRBJ1-2; weak D call: TRBD1 (6 bases). CDR1 and CDR2 (germline): SGHAT, FQDESV (reference sequence). The CDR3 covers 13 residues. Trimming took off 5 bases at V and 8 bases at J, with 15 bases between the two ends. In DNA form, the CDR3 reads TGTGCCAGCAGCCCCGGGGGGCCACGGGGCTACACCTTC. Translation: CASSPGGPRGYTF.

This clone was seen just once. V is TRBV4-1 and J is TRBJ2-7, with a weak D call TRBD2 (5 bases). With 3 bases removed from V and 7 bases from J, the gap between germline ends came to 13 bases. The length of the CDR3 is 13 residues. The V gene's germline CDR1 is MGHRA and CDR2 YSYEKL. The CDR3 DNA is TGCGCCAGCAGCCATTCACTGTCGGGGGAGCAGTACTTC. As protein: CASSHSLSGEQYF.

The chain recombines TRBV28 with TRBJ1-3; 8 nucleotides match TRBD1. V shed 10 bases, J shed 4 bases, and the junction held 9 bases outside the gene matches. This CDR3 is 14 amino acids long. Germline loops: CDR1 MDHEN, CDR2 SYDVKM. CDR3 region: CATLSDRAGNTIYF. For the CDR3, the DNA is TGTGCCACACTGTCGGACAGGGCGGGAAACACCATATATTTT.

The chain links TRBV19 to TRBJ1-4; TRBD1 is a possible D gene (6 bases). Germline V gene data show CDR1 as LNHDA and CDR2 as SQIVND (reference sequence). The CDR3 spans 13 residues. Trimming took 4 bases from V and 4 from J, leaving 7 bases between them. For the CDR3, the DNA is TGTGCCAGTAGTACAGGGGATAATGAAAAACTGTTTTTT. Residues: CASSTGDNEKLFF. Supplemented by reference TRBV19 and TRBJ1-4, the full variable domain reads DGGITQSPKYLFRKEGQNVTLSCEQNLNHDAMYWYRQDPGQGLRLIYYSQIVNDFQKGDIAEGYSVSREKKESFPLTVTSAQKNPTAFYLCASSTGDNEKLFFGSGTQLSVL.

The chain recombines TRBV19 with TRBJ1-2, with D uncertain. This CDR3 contains 17 residues. V lost 7 bases and J lost 6, with 27 bases in between. Germline values: CDR1 LNHDA, CDR2 SQIVND (reference sequence). CDR3 nucleotide sequence: TGTGCCAGTACCCCGGTAGGGAGACTTTACCATGGAGATGGCTACACCTTC. This gives the protein CASTPVGRLYHGDGYTF.

The chain uses TRBV28 and TRBJ2-1; tentative D call: TRBD2 (5 bases). Germline V gene data show CDR1 as MDHEN and CDR2 as SYDVKM. The CDR3 runs to 16 residues. V lost 7 bases and J lost 7, with 23 bases in between. The CDR3 loop is CASTPSGGGRGNEQFF. The CDR3 nucleotides are TGTGCCAGCACCCCATCGGGCGGAGGCCGAGGGAATGAGCAGTTCTTC.

The genes are TRBV28 and TRBJ2-4; 10 bases agree with TRBD2. Looked up from germline, CDR1 is MDHEN and CDR2 is SYDVKM. This CDR3 region has 15 residues. V trimming: 6 bases; J trimming: 5 bases; junction bases outside the gene matches: 7. The chain's CDR3 is CASRGSGRFQNIQYF. CDR3 coding DNA: TGTGCCAGCAGAGGTAGCGGGAGGTTCCAAAACATTCAGTACTTC. The full variable domain, with the rest looked up from reference TRBV28 and TRBJ2-4, is DVKVTQSSRYLVKRTGEKVFLECVQDMDHENMFWYRQDPGLGLRLIYFSYDVKMKEKGDIPEGYSVSREKKERFSLILESASTNQTSMYLCASRGSGRFQNIQYFGAGTRLSVL.

This chain links TRBV27 with TRBJ2-4; TRBD1 aligns across 10 bases. The junction had 6 bases not matched to a gene; V was cut back by 4 bases and J by 6 bases. The germline CDR1 and CDR2 sequences are MNHEY and SMNVEV (reference sequence). The CDR3 covers 15 residues. DNA of the CDR3: TGTGCCAGCAGTTCCGGGACAGGGGCAAGAAACATTCAGTACTTC. It specifies CASSSGTGARNIQYF.

The rearrangement links TRBV19 to TRBJ2-1; 12 positions match TRBD2. CDR1 is LNHDA, CDR2 SQIVND, per germline (reference sequence). The trim removed 10 bases at V and 12 bases at J, leaving 16 bases unmatched. CDR3 size: 15 residues. In DNA form, the CDR3 reads TGTGCCACCATGCGGACTAGCGGGGACTCCCTGCGGCAGTTCTTC. Protein sequence: CATMRTSGDSLRQFF.

V and J are TRBV9 and TRBJ2-1; D remains unclear. Per the germline V gene, CDR1 is SGDLS and CDR2 is YYNGEE. V was trimmed by 0 bases and J by 0 bases, leaving 10 bases between them. The CDR3 is 16 residues long. The CDR3: CASSVGQFSSYNEQFF. CDR3 bases: TGTGCCAGCAGCGTAGGACAATTTAGCTCCTACAATGAGCAGTTCTTC.

This chain connects TRBV2 to TRBJ2-7; TRBD2 matches 12 bases. Germline assignment: CDR1 SNHLY and CDR2 FYNNEI. V was clipped by 6 bases and J by 2 bases; unmatched bases: 8. The CDR3 is made up of 16 amino acids. The CDR3 bases are TGTGCCAGCAGGGTCGCCCTAGCGGGAGGGGCCTACGAGCAGTACTTC. This translates into CASRVALAGGAYEQYF.

This sequence joins TRBV9 and TRBJ2-3; 8 bases match TRBD1. The trim removed 2 bases at V and 0 bases at J, leaving 8 bases unmatched. The CDR3 consists of 17 residues. Per the germline V gene, CDR1 is SGDLS and CDR2 is YYNGEE. The CDR3: CASSVEPHRGSTDTQYF. In DNA, the CDR3 is TGTGCCAGCAGCGTGGAGCCCCACAGGGGGAGCACAGATACGCAGTATTTT.